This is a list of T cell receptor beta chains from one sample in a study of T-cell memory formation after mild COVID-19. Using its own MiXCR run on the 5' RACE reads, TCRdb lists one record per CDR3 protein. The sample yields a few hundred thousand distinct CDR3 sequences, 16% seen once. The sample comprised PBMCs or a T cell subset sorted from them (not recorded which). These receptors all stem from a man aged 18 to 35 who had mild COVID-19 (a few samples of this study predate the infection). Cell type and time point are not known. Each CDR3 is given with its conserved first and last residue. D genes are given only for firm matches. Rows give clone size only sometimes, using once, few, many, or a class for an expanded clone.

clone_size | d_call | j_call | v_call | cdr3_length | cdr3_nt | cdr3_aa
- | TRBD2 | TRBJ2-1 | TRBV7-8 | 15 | TGTGCCAGCAGCTTAATGACTAGCGGGGGGGCCGGGCAGTTCTTC | CASSLMTSGGAGQFF
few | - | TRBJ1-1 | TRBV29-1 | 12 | TGCAGCGTATCTAGGGGGAGGACTGAAGCTTTCTTT | CSVSRGRTEAFF
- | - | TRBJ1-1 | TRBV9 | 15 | TGTGCCAGCAGCGTGGCCTCTGATTTGAGCACTGAAGCTTTCTTT | CASSVASDLSTEAFF
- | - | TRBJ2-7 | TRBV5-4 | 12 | TGTGCCAGCAGTTCGGACGGCTACGAGCAGTACTTC | CASSSDGYEQYF
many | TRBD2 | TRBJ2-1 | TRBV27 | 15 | TGTGCCAGCCTCTTTGTAGCGGGGGCCTACAATGAGCAGTTCTTC | CASLFVAGAYNEQFF
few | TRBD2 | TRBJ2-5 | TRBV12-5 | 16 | TGTGCTAGTGGTTTGGTATCCGGGACTAGCTCGCAGACCCAGTACTTC | CASGLVSGTSSQTQYF
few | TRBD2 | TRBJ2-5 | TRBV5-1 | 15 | TGCGCCAGCAGCTTGGCCCAGGGAGGGATCGAGACCCAGTACTTC | CASSLAQGGIETQYF
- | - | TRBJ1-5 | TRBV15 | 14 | TGTGCCACCAGCAGAGATCGGCCTAATCAGCCCCAGCATTTT | CATSRDRPNQPQHF
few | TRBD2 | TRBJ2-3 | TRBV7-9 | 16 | TGTGCCAGCAGCCAAATACGGGGGGTCAGCACAGATACGCAGTATTTT | CASSQIRGVSTDTQYF
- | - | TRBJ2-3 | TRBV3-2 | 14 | TGTGCCAGCAGCCAACGACTAGCCACAGATACGCAGTATTTT | CASSQRLATDTQYF
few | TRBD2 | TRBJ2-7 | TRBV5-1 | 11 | TGCGCCAGCCACGGGGGGGACGGGCAGTACTTC | CASHGGDGQYF
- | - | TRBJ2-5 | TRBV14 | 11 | TGTGCCAGCAGCCACTCCCAGACCCAGTACTTC | CASSHSQTQYF
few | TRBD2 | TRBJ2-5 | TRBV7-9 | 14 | TGTGCCAGCAGCCAAAGCGGGGCAGGGGAGACCCAGTACTTC | CASSQSGAGETQYF
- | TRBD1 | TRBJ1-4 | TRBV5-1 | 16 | TGCGCCAGCAGCTTGAGACAGGGAGCGATGAATGAAAAACTGTTTTTT | CASSLRQGAMNEKLFF
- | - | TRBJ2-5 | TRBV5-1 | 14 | TGCGCCAGCAGCTTCTGGGAAGGCCAAGAGACCCAGTACTTC | CASSFWEGQETQYF
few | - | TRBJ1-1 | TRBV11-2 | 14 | TGTGCCAGCAAGGACAGTCACATGAACACTGAAGCTTTCTTT | CASKDSHMNTEAFF
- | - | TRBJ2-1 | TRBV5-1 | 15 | TGCGCCAGCAGCTTCGGGGACATATACTACAATGAGCAGTTCTTC | CASSFGDIYYNEQFF
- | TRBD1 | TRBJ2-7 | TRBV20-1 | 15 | TGCAGTGCTAGTAAGGGACAGGGGGCGCTCGACGAGCAGTACTTC | CSASKGQGALDEQYF
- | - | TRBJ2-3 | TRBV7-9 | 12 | TGTGCCAGCAGCCCCCGGGCCGATACGCAGTATTTT | CASSPRADTQYF
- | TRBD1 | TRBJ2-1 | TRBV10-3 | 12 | TGTGCCATCAGTAGGACAGGGGATGAGCAGTTCTTC | CAISRTGDEQFF
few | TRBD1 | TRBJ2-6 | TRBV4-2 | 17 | TGTGCCAGCAGCCGGACAGGGGCCGCCGCTGGGGCCAACGTCCTGACTTTC | CASSRTGAAAGANVLTF
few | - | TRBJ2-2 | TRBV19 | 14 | TGTGCCAGTAGTAGAGTAGCGAACACCGGGGAGCTGTTTTTT | CASSRVANTGELFF
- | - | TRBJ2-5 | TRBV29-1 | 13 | TGCAGCGTTGGCGCCGGGGCCTACGAGACCCAGTACTTC | CSVGAGAYETQYF
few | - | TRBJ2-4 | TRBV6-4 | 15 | TGTGCCAGCGGCCCCTCGGACAGTTCAAAAAACATTCAGTACTTC | CASGPSDSSKNIQYF
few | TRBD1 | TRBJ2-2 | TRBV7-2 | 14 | TGTGCCAGCAGCTTACAGGGGGCGCTTGGGGAGCTGTTTTTT | CASSLQGALGELFF
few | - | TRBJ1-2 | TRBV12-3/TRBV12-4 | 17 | TGTGCCAGCAGTTACAAGGGTCAGGCGATGCGTTCCTATGGCTACACCTTC | CASSYKGQAMRSYGYTF
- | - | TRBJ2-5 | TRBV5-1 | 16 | TGCGCCAGCAGCTCTAGGATCGGACGGAACCAAGAGACCCAGTACTTC | CASSSRIGRNQETQYF
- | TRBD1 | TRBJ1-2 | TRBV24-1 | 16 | TGTGCCACCAGTGACAACGCCCAGACAGGGAACTATGGCTACACCTTC | CATSDNAQTGNYGYTF
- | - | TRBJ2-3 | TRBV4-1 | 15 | TGCGCCAGCAGCCAAGAGGCGGGGGCAGCAGATACGCAGTATTTT | CASSQEAGAADTQYF
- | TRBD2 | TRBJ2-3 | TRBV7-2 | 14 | TGTGCCAGCACCTCCGGGGGGGCCGGAGATACGCAGTATTTT | CASTSGGAGDTQYF
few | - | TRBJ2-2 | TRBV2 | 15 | TGTGCCAGCAGCCGACAGGTGAAGGGGTCCGGGGAGCTGTTTTTT | CASSRQVKGSGELFF
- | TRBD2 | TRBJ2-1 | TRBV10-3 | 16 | TGTGCCACGGGACTAGCGGACCCTATTTCCTACAATGAGCAGTTCTTC | CATGLADPISYNEQFF
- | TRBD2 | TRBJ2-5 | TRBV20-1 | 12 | TGCAGTGCTCAGCGGGGGTGGGAGACCCAGTACTTC | CSAQRGWETQYF
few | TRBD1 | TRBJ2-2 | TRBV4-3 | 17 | TGCGCCAGCAGCCAGGCCGGGACAGGGAATAGTGCCGGGGAGCTGTTTTTT | CASSQAGTGNSAGELFF
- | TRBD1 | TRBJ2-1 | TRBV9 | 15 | TGTGCCAGCAGCCCACGACAGGGTGGCGACAATGAGCAGTTCTTC | CASSPRQGGDNEQFF
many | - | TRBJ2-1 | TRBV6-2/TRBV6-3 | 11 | TGTGCCAGCAGGCTCTACAATGAGCAGTTCTTC | CASRLYNEQFF
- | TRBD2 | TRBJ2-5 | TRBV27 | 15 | TGTGCCAGCAGGTTTAGCGGGGGTATGTTGGAGACCCAGTACTTC | CASRFSGGMLETQYF
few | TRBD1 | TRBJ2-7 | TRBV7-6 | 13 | TGTGCCAGCAGGGGGACAGGGGTTGACGAGCAGTACTTC | CASRGTGVDEQYF
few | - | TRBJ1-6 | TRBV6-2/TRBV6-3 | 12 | TGTGCCAGCTCGGATTTGGGTTCACCCCTCCACTTT | CASSDLGSPLHF
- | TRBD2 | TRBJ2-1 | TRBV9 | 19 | TGTGCCAGCAGCGTTACGGGACTAGCGGGGGTGAGCTCCTACAATGAGCAGTTCTTC | CASSVTGLAGVSSYNEQFF
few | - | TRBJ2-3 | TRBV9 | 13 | TGTGCCAGCAGCTCAGACGCAGCAGATACGCAGTATTTT | CASSSDAADTQYF
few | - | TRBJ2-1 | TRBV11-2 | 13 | TGTGCCAGCAGTTTCACGGGGGTGAATGAGCAGTTCTTC | CASSFTGVNEQFF
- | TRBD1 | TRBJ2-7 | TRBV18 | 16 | TGTGCCAGCTCACCGCGGAACGGACAGGGGCGGTACGAGCAGTACTTC | CASSPRNGQGRYEQYF
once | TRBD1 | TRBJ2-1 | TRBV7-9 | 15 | TGTGCCAGCAGCTCGACAGGGGAAGCCTACAATGAGCAGTTCTTC | CASSSTGEAYNEQFF
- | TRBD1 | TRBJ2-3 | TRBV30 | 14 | TGTGCCTGGAGTGTAACAGGGGGCACAGATACGCAGTATTTT | CAWSVTGGTDTQYF
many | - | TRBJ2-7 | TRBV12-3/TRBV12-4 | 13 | TGTGCCAGCAGTTCAAGTCTCACCTACGAGCAGTACTTC | CASSSSLTYEQYF
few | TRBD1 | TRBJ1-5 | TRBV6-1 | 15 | TGTGCCAGCAGTGGTCCGGGACAGCCGAATCAGCCCCAGCATTTT | CASSGPGQPNQPQHF
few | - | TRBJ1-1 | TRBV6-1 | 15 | TGTGCCAGCAGTAAACAACCACAGGTGAACACTGAAGCTTTCTTT | CASSKQPQVNTEAFF
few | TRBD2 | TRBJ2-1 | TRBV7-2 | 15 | TGTGCCAGCAGCGCCGACCTAGCGGTCTACAATGAGCAGTTCTTC | CASSADLAVYNEQFF
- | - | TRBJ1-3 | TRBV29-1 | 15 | TGCAGCGTTGAAGGGGTGCCAGGGGCTGGAAACACCATATATTTT | CSVEGVPGAGNTIYF
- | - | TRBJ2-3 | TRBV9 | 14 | TGTGCCAGCAGCGTAGGGACAGTCGGCGATACGCAGTATTTT | CASSVGTVGDTQYF
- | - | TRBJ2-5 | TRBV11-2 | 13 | TGTGCCAGCAGCTTAAATCACCAAGAGACCCAGTACTTC | CASSLNHQETQYF
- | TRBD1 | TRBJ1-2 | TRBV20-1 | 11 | TGCAGTGCCAGGGGCGAGGGACAGAACACCTTC | CSARGEGQNTF
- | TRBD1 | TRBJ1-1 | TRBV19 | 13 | TGTGCCAGTAGTATCGGACAGGGAACTGAAGCTTTCTTT | CASSIGQGTEAFF
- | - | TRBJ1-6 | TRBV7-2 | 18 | TGTGCCAGCAGACGCGAACCGTGGGTCAGCTCCTATAATTCACCCCTCCACTTT | CASRREPWVSSYNSPLHF
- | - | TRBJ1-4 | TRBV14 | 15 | TGTGCCAGCAGCCTACGGGACGCATGGAATGAAAAACTGTTTTTT | CASSLRDAWNEKLFF
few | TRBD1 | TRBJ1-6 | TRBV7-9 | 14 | TGTGCCAGCAGCTTTGCAGGGGGACTCTCACCCCTCCACTTT | CASSFAGGLSPLHF
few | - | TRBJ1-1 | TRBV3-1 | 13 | TGTGCCAGCGGACGACAGGAGAACACTGAAGCTTTCTTT | CASGRQENTEAFF
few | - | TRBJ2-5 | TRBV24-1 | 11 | TGTGCCACCAGTGATAGGGAGACCCAGTACTTC | CATSDRETQYF
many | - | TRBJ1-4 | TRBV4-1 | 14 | TGCGCCAGCAGCCCCGTGGACGGCGAATGGGAACTGTTTTTT | CASSPVDGEWELFF